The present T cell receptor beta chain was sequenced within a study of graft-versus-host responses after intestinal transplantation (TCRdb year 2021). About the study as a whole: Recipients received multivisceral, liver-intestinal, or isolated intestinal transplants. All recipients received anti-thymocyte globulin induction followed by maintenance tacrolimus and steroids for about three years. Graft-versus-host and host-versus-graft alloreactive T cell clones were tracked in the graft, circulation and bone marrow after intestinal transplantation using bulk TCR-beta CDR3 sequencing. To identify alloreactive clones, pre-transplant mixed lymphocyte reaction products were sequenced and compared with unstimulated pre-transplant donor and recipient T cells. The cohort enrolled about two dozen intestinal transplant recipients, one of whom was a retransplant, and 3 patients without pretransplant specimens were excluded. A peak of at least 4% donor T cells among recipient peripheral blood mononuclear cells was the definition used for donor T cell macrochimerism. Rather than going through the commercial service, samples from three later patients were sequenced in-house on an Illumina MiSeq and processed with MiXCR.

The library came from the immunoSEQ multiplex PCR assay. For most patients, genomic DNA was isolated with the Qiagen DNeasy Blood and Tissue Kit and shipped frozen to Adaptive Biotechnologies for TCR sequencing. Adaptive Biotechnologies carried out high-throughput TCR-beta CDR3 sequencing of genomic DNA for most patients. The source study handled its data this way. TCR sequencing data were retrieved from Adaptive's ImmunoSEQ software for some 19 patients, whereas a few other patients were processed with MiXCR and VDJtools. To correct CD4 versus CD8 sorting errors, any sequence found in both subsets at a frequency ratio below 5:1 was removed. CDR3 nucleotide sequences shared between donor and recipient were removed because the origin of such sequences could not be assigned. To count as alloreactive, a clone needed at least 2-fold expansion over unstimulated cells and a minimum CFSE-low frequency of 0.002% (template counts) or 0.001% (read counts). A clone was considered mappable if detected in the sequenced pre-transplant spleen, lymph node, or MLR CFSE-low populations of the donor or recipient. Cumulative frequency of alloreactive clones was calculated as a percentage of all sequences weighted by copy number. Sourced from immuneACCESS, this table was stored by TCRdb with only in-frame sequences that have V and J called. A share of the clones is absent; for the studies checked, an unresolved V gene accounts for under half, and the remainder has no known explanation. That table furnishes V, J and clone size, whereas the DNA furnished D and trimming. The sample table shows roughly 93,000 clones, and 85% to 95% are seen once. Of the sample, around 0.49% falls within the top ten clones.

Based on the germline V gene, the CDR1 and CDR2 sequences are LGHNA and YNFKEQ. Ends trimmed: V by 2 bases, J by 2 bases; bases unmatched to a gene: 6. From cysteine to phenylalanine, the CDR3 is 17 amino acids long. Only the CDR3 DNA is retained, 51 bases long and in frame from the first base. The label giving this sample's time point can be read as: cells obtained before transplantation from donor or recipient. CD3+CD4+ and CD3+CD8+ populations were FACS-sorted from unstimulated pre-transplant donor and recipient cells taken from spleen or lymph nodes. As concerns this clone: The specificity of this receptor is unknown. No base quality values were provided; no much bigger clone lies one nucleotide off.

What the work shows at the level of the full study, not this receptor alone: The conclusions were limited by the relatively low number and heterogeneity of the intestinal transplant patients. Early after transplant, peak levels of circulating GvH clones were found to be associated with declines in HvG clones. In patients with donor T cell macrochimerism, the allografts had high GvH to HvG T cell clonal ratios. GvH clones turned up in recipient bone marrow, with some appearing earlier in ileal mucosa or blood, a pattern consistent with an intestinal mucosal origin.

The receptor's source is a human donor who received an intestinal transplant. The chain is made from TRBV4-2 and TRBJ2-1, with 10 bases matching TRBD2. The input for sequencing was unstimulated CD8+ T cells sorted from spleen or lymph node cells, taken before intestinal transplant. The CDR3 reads CASSQIELAGPYNEQFF. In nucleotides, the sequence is TGTGCCAGCAGCCAAATAGAACTAGCGGGGCCCTACAATGAGCAGTTCTTC.